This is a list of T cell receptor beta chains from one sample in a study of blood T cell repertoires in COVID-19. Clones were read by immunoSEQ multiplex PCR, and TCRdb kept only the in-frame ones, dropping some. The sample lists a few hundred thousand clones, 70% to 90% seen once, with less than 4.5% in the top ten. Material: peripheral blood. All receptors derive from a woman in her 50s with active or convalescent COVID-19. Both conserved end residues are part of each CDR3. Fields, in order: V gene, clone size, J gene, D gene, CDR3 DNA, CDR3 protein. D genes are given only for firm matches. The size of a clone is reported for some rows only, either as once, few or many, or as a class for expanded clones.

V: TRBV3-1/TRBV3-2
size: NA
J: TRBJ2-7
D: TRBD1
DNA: TGTGCCAGCAGCCAATCAGGGGGAGTCTACGAGCAGTACTTC
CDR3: CASSQSGGVYEQYF

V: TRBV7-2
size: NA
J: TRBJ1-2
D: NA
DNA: TGTGCCAGCAGCTTAGTGGGCAACTATGGCTACACCTTC
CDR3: CASSLVGNYGYTF

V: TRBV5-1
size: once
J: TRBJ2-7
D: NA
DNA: TGCGCCAGCAGCTTGGTCCCGGGAGACCCCTCCGAGCAGTACTTC
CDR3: CASSLVPGDPSEQYF

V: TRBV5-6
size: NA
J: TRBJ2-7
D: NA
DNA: TGTGCCAGCAGCGCGTGGTCCCAGAGGACCTACGAGCAGTACTTC
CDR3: CASSAWSQRTYEQYF

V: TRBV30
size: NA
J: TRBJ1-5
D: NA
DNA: TGTGCCTGGAGTGTACAGGGAGGCAATCAGCCCCAGCATTTT
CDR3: CAWSVQGGNQPQHF

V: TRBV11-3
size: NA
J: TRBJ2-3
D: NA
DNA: TGTGCCAGCAGCTCACGACTTGCCGATACGCAGTATTTT
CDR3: CASSSRLADTQYF

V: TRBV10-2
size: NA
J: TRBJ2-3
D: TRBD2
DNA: TGCGCCAGCAGTGATCCGGGACTAGCTTTAGGCCCAGATACGCAGTATTTT
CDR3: CASSDPGLALGPDTQYF

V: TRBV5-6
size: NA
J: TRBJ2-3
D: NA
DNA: TGTGCCAGCAGCTATTCTATCACAGATACGCAGTATTTT
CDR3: CASSYSITDTQYF

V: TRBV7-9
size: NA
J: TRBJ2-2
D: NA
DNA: TGTGCCAGCAGCTTTGTGAACAGGGTGGTTGGAGAACCCGGGGAGCTGTTTTTT
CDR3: CASSFVNRVVGEPGELFF

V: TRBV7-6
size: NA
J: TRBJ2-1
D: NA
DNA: TGTGCCAGCAGCTTCGTTGACTGGAGCTCCTACAATGAGCAGTTCTTC
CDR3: CASSFVDWSSYNEQFF

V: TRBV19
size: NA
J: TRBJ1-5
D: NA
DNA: TGTGCCAGTAGTATAGGGGAGCATCAGCCCCAGCATTTT
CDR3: CASSIGEHQPQHF

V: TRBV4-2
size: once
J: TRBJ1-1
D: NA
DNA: TGTGCCAGCAGCCAACCGGACAGGAACACTGAAGCTTTCTTT
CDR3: CASSQPDRNTEAFF

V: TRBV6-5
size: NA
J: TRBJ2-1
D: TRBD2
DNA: TGTGCCAGCAGTACTAGCGGGAGCTCCTACAATAAGCAGTTCTTC
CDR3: CASSTSGSSYNKQFF

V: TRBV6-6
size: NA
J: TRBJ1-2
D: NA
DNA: TGTGCCAGCAGCCCCCCGCGATCGGATGGCTACACCTTC
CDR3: CASSPPRSDGYTF

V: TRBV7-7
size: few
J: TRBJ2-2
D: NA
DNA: TGTGCCTCTGGGGCAGGGGTGACCGGGGAGCTGTTTTTT
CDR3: CASGAGVTGELFF

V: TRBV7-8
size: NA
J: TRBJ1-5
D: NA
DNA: TGTGCCAGCAGCTTATCACGGGGTCAGCCCCAGCATTTT
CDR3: CASSLSRGQPQHF

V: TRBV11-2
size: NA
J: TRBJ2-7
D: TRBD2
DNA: TGTGCCAGCAGCCGTCGGACTAGCGGGACGCCGGCCGAGCAGTACTTC
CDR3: CASSRRTSGTPAEQYF

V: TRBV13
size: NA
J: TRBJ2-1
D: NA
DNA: TGTGCCAGCAGCCGACGGGATTTGTACAATGAGCAGTTCTTC
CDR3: CASSRRDLYNEQFF

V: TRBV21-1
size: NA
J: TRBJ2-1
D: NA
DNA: TGTGCCAGCACCCGACTAGCGAGAGACAATGAGCAGTTCTTC
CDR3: CASTRLARDNEQFF

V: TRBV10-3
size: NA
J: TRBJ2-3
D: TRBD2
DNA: TGTGCCATCAGTGGGTCTCGGACTAGCGGGATTGATACGCAGTATTTT
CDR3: CAISGSRTSGIDTQYF

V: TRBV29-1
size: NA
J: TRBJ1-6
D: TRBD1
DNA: TGCAGCGTCCTGGACAGGGGTGACTCACCCCTCCACTTT
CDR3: CSVLDRGDSPLHF

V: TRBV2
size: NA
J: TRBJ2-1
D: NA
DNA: TGTGCCAGCAGAGGGGGGGCTAGCTCCTACAATGAGCAGTTCTTC
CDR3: CASRGGASSYNEQFF

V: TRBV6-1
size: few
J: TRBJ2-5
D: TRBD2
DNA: TGTGCCAGCAGTGATGGACTAGCGGGAGGGTCAGAGACCCAGTACTTC
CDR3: CASSDGLAGGSETQYF

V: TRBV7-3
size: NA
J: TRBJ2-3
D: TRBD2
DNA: TGTGCCAGCAGCTCGACTAGCGGCTATCCCGCAGATACGCAGTATTTT
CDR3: CASSSTSGYPADTQYF

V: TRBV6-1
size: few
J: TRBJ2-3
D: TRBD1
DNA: TGTGCCAGCAGTGACAGGGGGCCCACAGATACGCAGTATTTT
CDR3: CASSDRGPTDTQYF

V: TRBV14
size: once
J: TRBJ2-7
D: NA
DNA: TGTGCCAGCAGCCAAGCCGCAACGGCGGTACCTAGGCACTTC
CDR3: CASSQAATAVPRHF

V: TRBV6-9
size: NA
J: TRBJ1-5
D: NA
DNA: TGTGCCAGCAGTTATTGGCTGGGTAGGGGTGAAGGTCAGCCCCAGCATTTT
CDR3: CASSYWLGRGEGQPQHF

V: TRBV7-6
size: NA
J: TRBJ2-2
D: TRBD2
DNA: TGTGCCAGCAGCGCAAAGGGACTAGCGTCGAACACCGGGGAGCTGTTTTTT
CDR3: CASSAKGLASNTGELFF